Described below is a single TCR beta chain sequence and its context. Its specificity is not known. This entry belongs to a study of cytomegalovirus exposure and HLA in healthy donors. Overall study context: Roughly 180 million T cells yielded more than 90 million unique TCR beta sequences, as an earlier analysis found. Points from the study as a whole: Differences between HLA loci emerged in a later analysis of TCR association rates, with DRB1 most and HLA-C fewest. The number of N-insertions in an Asian-associated ancestry cluster was reportedly below the approximately 700-donor mean in a later analysis. A few V segments could not be told apart, such as TRBV6-2 and TRBV6-3, and were left out.

Vbeta (60) and Jbeta (13) primers were used in the PCR. Measured with immunoSEQ multiplex PCR; TCRdb has only the in-frame clones, and not every one. Of about 120,000 clones listed, over 65% are singletons. J lost 2 bases, V lost 7 bases, and 7 bases had no gene match. Germline assignment: CDR1 MNHEY and CDR2 SVGAGI. CDR3 length: 15 amino acids. The sequencing input was PBMCs. The TCR originated in a man aged 35-49 years in good health and CMV-seropositive. J is TRBJ2-2 and V is TRBV6-5, with 7 positions matching TRBD1. The CDR3 protein is CASKYRDSNTGELFF. CDR3 nucleotide sequence: TGTGCCAGCAAATACCGGGACAGTAACACCGGGGAGCTGTTTTTT.